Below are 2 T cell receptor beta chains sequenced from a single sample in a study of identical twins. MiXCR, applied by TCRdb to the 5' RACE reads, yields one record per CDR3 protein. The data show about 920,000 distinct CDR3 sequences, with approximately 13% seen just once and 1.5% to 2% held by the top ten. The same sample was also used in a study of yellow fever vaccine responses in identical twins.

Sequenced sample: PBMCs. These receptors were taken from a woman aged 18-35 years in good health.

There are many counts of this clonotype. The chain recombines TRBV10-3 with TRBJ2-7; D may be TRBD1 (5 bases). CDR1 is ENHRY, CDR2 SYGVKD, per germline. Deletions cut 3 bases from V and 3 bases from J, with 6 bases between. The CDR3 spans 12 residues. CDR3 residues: CAISDQGYEQYF. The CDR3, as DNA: TGTGCCATCAGTGACCAGGGCTACGAGCAGTACTTC.

The CDR3 DNA reads as TGTGCCAGCAGCGCCACCGAGCGGGTTGAGCGTTTCTTC. Translating it yields CASSATERVERFF. The chain couples TRBV9 to TRBJ2-1; D possibly corresponds to TRBD2 (6 bases). Per germline, CDR1 SGDLS and CDR2 YYNGEE. This CDR3 has 13 residues. The V gene lost 3 bases and the J gene lost 16 bases, with 20 bases spanning the gap.